Here is one T cell receptor (beta chain) with its context. Each participant's cohort was designated according to participant-reported clinical history. Original processing methods: Amplified reference gene primers provided the basis for estimating nucleated cell counts. The method was immunoSEQ multiplex PCR; TCRdb's version includes in-frame clones alone and lacks a portion of them. V and J calls and clone size are copied from that table; D and trimming were computed from the DNA. Here the sample spans around 170,000 clones, approximately 85% being singletons. Trimming removed 5 bases at V and 4 bases at J, with 17 bases between. In germline, CDR1 is LNHDA, CDR2 SQIVND (reference sequence). CDR3 length: 15 amino acids. The data were obtained in a study of blood T cell repertoires in COVID-19. Study context: The origin of the acute and convalescent COVID-19 samples was the United States, Italy and Spain. From T cells, B-cell-depleted T cells, or PBMCs came the material, which was cDNA or gDNA.

This TCR came from a woman in her thirties who had recovered from COVID-19. Sequences were obtained from PBMCs or T cells enriched from blood (not recorded which). The chain combines TRBV19 with TRBJ2-5; possible D gene TRBD2, 6 bases. CDR3 region: CASSSLRGDLETQYF. As DNA, the CDR3 is TGTGCCAGTAGTTCGTTGCGGGGAGATCTAGAGACCCAGTACTTC.